This T cell receptor beta chain was sequenced in a study of blood T cell repertoires in COVID-19. Study information: Spain, Italy and the United States supplied samples that represented acute and convalescent COVID-19. From T cells, B-cell-depleted T cells, or PBMCs came the material, which was cDNA or gDNA.

V lost 6 bases, J lost 4 bases, and 9 bases lay in between. This CDR3 region has 13 residues. CDR1 SNHLY and CDR2 FYNNEI come from the germline V gene. TCRdb's copy holds only in-frame clones and misses some; the assay was immunoSEQ multiplex PCR. Here the sample spans 150,000 or so clones, 80% to 95% being singletons. The sequenced sample was peripheral blood. The clonotype was recovered from a woman aged 45-59 years with acute or convalescent COVID-19. The rearrangement links TRBV2 to TRBJ2-2; D might be TRBD1 (6 bases). For the CDR3, the DNA is TGTGCCAGCAGCACAGGGTTCACCGGGGAGCTGTTTTTT. Translating gives CASSTGFTGELFF.